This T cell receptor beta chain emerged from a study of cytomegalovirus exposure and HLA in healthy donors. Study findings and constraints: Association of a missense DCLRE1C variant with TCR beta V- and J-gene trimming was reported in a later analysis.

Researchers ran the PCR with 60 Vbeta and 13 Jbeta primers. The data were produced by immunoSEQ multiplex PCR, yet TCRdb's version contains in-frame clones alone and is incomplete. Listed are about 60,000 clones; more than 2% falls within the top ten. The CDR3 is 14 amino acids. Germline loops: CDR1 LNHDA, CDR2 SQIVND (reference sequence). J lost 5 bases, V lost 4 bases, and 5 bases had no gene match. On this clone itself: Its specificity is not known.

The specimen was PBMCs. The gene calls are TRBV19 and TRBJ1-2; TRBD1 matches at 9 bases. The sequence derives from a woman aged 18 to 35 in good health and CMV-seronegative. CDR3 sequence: CASSRGQGVYGYTF. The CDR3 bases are TGTGCCAGTAGTAGGGGACAGGGCGTATATGGCTACACCTTC.